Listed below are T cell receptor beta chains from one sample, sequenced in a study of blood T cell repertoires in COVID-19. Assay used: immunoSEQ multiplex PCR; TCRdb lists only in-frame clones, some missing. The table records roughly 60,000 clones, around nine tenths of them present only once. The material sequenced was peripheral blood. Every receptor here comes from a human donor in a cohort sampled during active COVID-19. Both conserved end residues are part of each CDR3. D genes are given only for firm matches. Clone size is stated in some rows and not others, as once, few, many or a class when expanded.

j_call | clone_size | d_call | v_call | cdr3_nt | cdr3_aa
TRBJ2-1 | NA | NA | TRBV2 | TGTGCCAGCAGTGCGCCAGGGGACAATGAGCAGTTCTTC | CASSAPGDNEQFF
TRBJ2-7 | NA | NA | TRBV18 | TGTGCCAGCTCACCACGTGTCGGCGAGCAGTACTTC | CASSPRVGEQYF
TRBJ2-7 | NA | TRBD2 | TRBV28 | TGTGCCAGCAGTTTAGGGGGAGGGAGATCCTACGAGCAGTACTTC | CASSLGGGRSYEQYF
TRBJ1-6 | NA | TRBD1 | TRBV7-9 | TGTGCCAGCAGCTTGGAGACAGGGGGAAATTCACCCCTCCACTTT | CASSLETGGNSPLHF
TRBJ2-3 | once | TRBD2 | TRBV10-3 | TGTGCCATCGGGGCCCAGACACTAGCGGGAGTCACAGATACGCAGTATTTT | CAIGAQTLAGVTDTQYF
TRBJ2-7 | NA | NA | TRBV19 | TGTGCCAGTAGTGACAACCGGGGAACAGAGCAGTACTTC | CASSDNRGTEQYF
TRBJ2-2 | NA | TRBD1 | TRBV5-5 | TGTGCCAGCGGACAGGGATTTAACACCGGGGAGCTGTTTTTT | CASGQGFNTGELFF
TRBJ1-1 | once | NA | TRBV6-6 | TGTGCCAGCAAGCGGAGTGAAGCTTTCTTT | CASKRSEAFF
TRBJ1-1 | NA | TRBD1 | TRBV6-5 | TGTGCCAGCAGTTATTGGTTGGGGACAGGGAGTGCTGAAGCTTTCTTT | CASSYWLGTGSAEAFF
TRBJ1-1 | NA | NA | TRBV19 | TGTGCCAGTAGTCGAGGGAACACTGAAGCTTTCTTT | CASSRGNTEAFF
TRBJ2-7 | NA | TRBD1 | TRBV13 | TGTGCCAGCAGCTTGAACAGGGGGAGGAACGAGCAGTACTTC | CASSLNRGRNEQYF
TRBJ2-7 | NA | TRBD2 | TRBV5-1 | TGCGCCAGCAGCCCGGAAGGCCTAGCGGGAGGCGGGAGCGAGCAGTACTTC | CASSPEGLAGGGSEQYF
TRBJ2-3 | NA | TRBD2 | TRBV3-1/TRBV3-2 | TGTGCCAGCAGCCAAGGGACTAGCGGGGGGGCTTATACGCAGTATTTT | CASSQGTSGGAYTQYF
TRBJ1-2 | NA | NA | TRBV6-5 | TGTGCCAGTGACCGGGACTTGCCTAACTATGGCTACACCTTC | CASDRDLPNYGYTF
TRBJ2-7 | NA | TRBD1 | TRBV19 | TGTGCCAGTAGTATAGATCACAGGGGCTACGAGCAGTACTTC | CASSIDHRGYEQYF
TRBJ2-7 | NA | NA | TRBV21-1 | TGTGCCAGCAGCCCACCGGGGGACAGGGGTCGATCGTGGAGATTGGAGCAGTACTTC | CASSPPGDRGRSWRLEQYF
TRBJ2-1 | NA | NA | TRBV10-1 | TGCGCCACCACGGAGACTATTTCCAATGAGCAGTTCTTC | CATTETISNEQFF
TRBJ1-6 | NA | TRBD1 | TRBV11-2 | TGTGCCAGCAGCTCGCTGAGCCGGGACAGGGGACCCTCACCCCTCCACTTT | CASSSLSRDRGPSPLHF
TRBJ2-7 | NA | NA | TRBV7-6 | TGTGCCAGCAGCTTAGAAGGAAGCGGTCAGCAGTACTTC | CASSLEGSGQQYF
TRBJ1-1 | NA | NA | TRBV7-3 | TGTGCCAGCAGCCCCCCGGGAGGCAGGACGAACACTGAAGCTTTCTTT | CASSPPGGRTNTEAFF
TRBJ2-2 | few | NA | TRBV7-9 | TGTGCCAGCAGCCCAGGGGACACCGGGGAGCTGTTTTTT | CASSPGDTGELFF
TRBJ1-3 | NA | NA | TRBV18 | TGTGCCAGCTCACCCTTCACTTCCGGAAACACCATATATTTT | CASSPFTSGNTIYF